This T cell receptor beta chain was recorded in a study of T cell repertoires in cytomegalovirus infection. The overall study: Peptides in the study included HLA-C-restricted and HLA-B-restricted CMV epitopes. Based on public TCR beta signatures, there were indications of CMV infection and of a matching HLA type.

Broader study findings: Dominating the ex vivo response were HLA-C-restricted CMV-specific TCR beta clonotypes. The cumulative frequency of public TCR beta families identified carriers of CMV plus the relevant HLA.

Concerning this clonotype: What it binds is unknown.

Via MiXCR, TCRdb re-called the reads, giving one row per CDR3 protein. The data show roughly 800,000 distinct CDR3 sequences, roughly 29% seen once. The junction had 9 bases not matched to a gene; V was cut back by 5 bases and J by 15 bases. The length of the CDR3 is 12 residues. CDR1 is SEHNR and CDR2 is FQNEAQ in the germline V gene (reference sequence). The chain combines TRBV7-9 with TRBJ2-1; 8 nucleotides align to TRBD1. The sequence came from a human donor in good health (CMV status not recorded). Some clones in this sample may be carry-over from other donors' samples. The sequencing used cultured CD8+ T cells from PBMCs, collected from culture after CMV antigen stimulation. The CDR3 DNA reads as TGTGCCAGCAGCCTAGGGACAGGTCGAGGGTTCTTC. This gives the protein CASSLGTGRGFF.